A single T cell receptor (beta chain) is shown here with its context. Antigen unknown. TCRdb keeps only in-frame clones here, not all; method: immunoSEQ multiplex PCR. The sample records around 130,000 clones, around 89% being singletons. CDR1 is MNHEY and CDR2 is SMNVEV in the germline V gene (reference sequence). This CDR3 spans 15 amino acids. Trimming stripped 5 bases from V and 0 bases from J, with 11 bases between. These data belong to a study of radiotherapy plus CTLA-4 blockade in lung cancer. General study findings and limits: Radiotherapy was combined with ipilimumab, and tumor-derived TCR clones then expanded in blood.

The sequence derives from a human donor with non-small cell lung cancer that progressed on radiotherapy plus ipilimumab. This specimen was peripheral blood, taken from a patient treated with radiotherapy plus ipilimumab. V and J are TRBV27 and TRBJ1-5, with unresolved D. The CDR3 here is CASSEDANSNQPQHF. DNA for the CDR3: TGTGCCAGCAGTGAGGACGCCAATAGCAATCAGCCCCAGCATTTT.